The TCR beta chain under discussion was sequenced for a study of blood T cells in healthy people across ages. Study-wide findings and caveats: Diversity figures derived from one million T cells were judged to underestimate the true value. The study found more naive CD4+ cells and higher diversity in long-lived than aged donors. It was not possible, with unsorted PBMCs, to conclusively compare naive and antigen-experienced cells.

A note on this clonotype: As yet, its antigen is unknown.

A second PCR of 7 to 11 cycles used a sample-barcoded 5' primer and a J-beta primer mix. Every sample gave at least 2.5 million paired-end reads containing CDR3. TCRdb recomputed calls from the 5' RACE reads with MiXCR, one row per CDR3 protein. The table lists a few hundred thousand distinct CDR3 sequences, 25% to 30% of them singletons. CDR1 and CDR2 (germline): MGHDK, SYGVNS. CDR3 length equals 16 residues. V gave up 4 bases and J gave up 5 bases, with 20 bases separating them. The origin of this receptor is a woman in her 70s in good health. This chain connects TRBV25-1 to TRBJ2-5; D is possibly TRBD2 (6 bases). Sequencing was done on a sample of blood. CDR3 sequence (DNA): TGTGCCAGCAGTGGAGCCCTCGGGGGTCGTGGGGAGACCCAGTACTTC. It yields the protein CASSGALGGRGETQYF.